This note documents a single TCR beta chain sequence. The data were taken from a study of blood T cell repertoires in COVID-19. Looking at the study overall: Specimens from acute and convalescent COVID-19 originated in the United States, Italy and Spain. T cells, B-cell-depleted T cells, or PBMCs provided the cDNA or gDNA that served as material.

Original processing notes: It was from reference gene primer amplification that nucleated cell counts were estimated. The protocol was immunoSEQ multiplex PCR, while the TCRdb copy is restricted to in-frame clones and leaves out a portion. The D gene and trimming were derived from the DNA, and the V and J assignments and clone size from that table. The sample comprises 90,000 to 150,000 clones, roughly 76% of which are singletons, and about 10% rests with the top ten. This CDR3 is built from 18 residues. Germline assignment: CDR1 MNHEY and CDR2 SMNVEV (reference sequence). Germline trimming cut 1 base from V and 2 bases from J; bases unmatched to any gene: 11.

The sample taken for sequencing was peripheral blood. The source of this sequence is a human donor in a cohort sampled during active COVID-19. The V and J genes are TRBV27 and TRBJ2-5; 9 nucleotides line up with TRBD2. The CDR3 loop is CASSLLGTSRSQQETQYF. The DNA for the CDR3 is TGTGCCAGCAGTTTATTGGGGACTAGCCGGTCTCAACAAGAGACCCAGTACTTC.